These T cell receptor beta chains were read from a single sample in a study of T cell changes during pregnancy in multiple sclerosis. Measured with immunoSEQ multiplex PCR; TCRdb has only the in-frame clones, and not every one. This sample has about 11,000 clones, with about 89% found just once. Here the sequenced sample was CD8+ T cells from peripheral blood mononuclear cells, taken in the first trimester of pregnancy. These receptors originate from a female donor in good health, enrolled as a control in a pregnancy study. The CDR3 runs from the conserved cysteine through the conserved F or W. Clone size is shown for a subset of rows, as once, few, many or a class of expanded clone.

size: -; J: TRBJ2-3; V: TRBV7-9; CDR3: CASSSTGSGGATDTQYF
size: -; J: TRBJ1-2; V: TRBV7-8; CDR3: CASSFATNSYGYTF
size: -; J: TRBJ1-2; V: TRBV7-9; CDR3: CASSASGTGVGGYTF
size: -; J: TRBJ2-2; V: TRBV27; CDR3: CASSLYRENTGELFF
size: -; J: TRBJ1-6; V: TRBV9; CDR3: CASSVDFLGTANSPPHF
size: -; J: TRBJ1-4; V: TRBV4-2; CDR3: CASSHLDSPKGKLFF
size: -; J: TRBJ2-5; V: TRBV7-9; CDR3: CASSLKTGAWTDGETQYF
size: -; J: TRBJ2-3; V: TRBV4-1; CDR3: CASIGTGARGPDTQYF
size: few; J: TRBJ1-5; V: TRBV4-2; CDR3: CASSQGQGQPQHF
size: -; J: TRBJ1-2; V: TRBV30; CDR3: CAWWFAAGDGYTF
size: large; J: TRBJ1-1; V: TRBV12-5; CDR3: CASGPGDTEAFF
size: -; J: TRBJ2-5; V: TRBV9; CDR3: CASAPSSGGGETQYF
size: once; J: TRBJ1-5; V: TRBV7-2; CDR3: CASSPRTGGDQPQHF
size: -; J: TRBJ2-7; V: TRBV7-9; CDR3: CASSRGTISYEQYF
size: -; J: TRBJ2-1; V: TRBV2; CDR3: CASSESSRLQGGNEQFF
size: once; J: TRBJ1-1; V: TRBV6-5; CDR3: CASSSPDRGGTEAFF
size: -; J: TRBJ2-1; V: TRBV10-3; CDR3: CAISESTTREQFF
size: -; J: TRBJ1-1; V: TRBV10-3; CDR3: CAIDGSGQGGAFF